This is a list of T cell receptor beta chains from one sample in a study of tumor-infiltrating lymphocytes in localized non-small cell lung cancer. The protocol was immunoSEQ multiplex PCR, while the TCRdb copy is restricted to in-frame clones and leaves out a portion. The table records 25,000 to 35,000 clones, 80% to 90% of them present only once. The sequenced sample was lung tumor tissue. These receptors all stem from a human donor with non-small cell lung cancer. Both conserved end residues are part of each CDR3. D genes are given only for firm matches. Only part of the rows carry a size: once, few, many, or a class if the clone is expanded.

v_call	d_call	j_call	clone_size	cdr3_aa	cdr3_nt
TRBV6-6	-	TRBJ2-7	-	CASTRVAGILEYEQYF	TGTGCCAGCACCCGCGTGGCAGGGATCCTTGAATACGAGCAGTACTTC
TRBV5-1	-	TRBJ2-4	-	CASSDGRGGDIQYF	TGCGCCAGCAGCGATGGTAGGGGAGGAGACATTCAGTACTTC
TRBV28	-	TRBJ2-5	-	CASSRAGGETQYF	TGTGCCAGCAGTCGGGCTGGAGGAGAGACCCAGTACTTC
TRBV4-1	-	TRBJ1-4	-	CASSLPGATNEKLFF	TGCGCCAGCAGCCTTCCAGGGGCAACTAATGAAAAACTGTTTTTT
TRBV7-6	-	TRBJ2-3	-	CASSFQPASTDTQYF	TGTGCCAGCAGCTTCCAGCCAGCAAGCACAGATACGCAGTATTTT
TRBV4-3	-	TRBJ1-5	-	CASSQDGGIGDQPQHF	TGCGCCAGCAGCCAAGACGGGGGAATCGGCGATCAGCCCCAGCATTTT
TRBV9	-	TRBJ2-7	-	CASSVGLLAVGEQYF	TGTGCCAGCAGCGTAGGTCTCTTGGCAGTTGGCGAGCAGTACTTC
TRBV5-6	-	TRBJ2-2	-	CASSLVGAGELFF	TGTGCCAGCAGCTTGGTTGGGGCCGGGGAGCTGTTTTTT
TRBV7-2	-	TRBJ1-2	-	CASSSDAYYGYTF	TGTGCCAGCAGCTCTGACGCTTACTATGGCTACACCTTC
TRBV5-1	-	TRBJ2-5	-	CASSFLETQYF	TGCGCCAGCAGCTTTTTGGAGACCCAGTACTTC
TRBV15	TRBD2	TRBJ2-1	-	CATSKIAGGNYNEQFF	TGTGCCACCAGCAAGATAGCGGGGGGAAACTACAATGAGCAGTTCTTC
TRBV9	TRBD2	TRBJ2-5	-	CASSVGSGGPQETQYF	TGTGCCAGCAGCGTAGGTAGCGGGGGGCCCCAAGAGACCCAGTACTTC
TRBV7-3	-	TRBJ2-1	-	CASSPLGTNEQFF	TGTGCCAGCAGCCCATTAGGGACCAATGAGCAGTTCTTC
TRBV6-5	-	TRBJ2-7	-	CASSYSGGEQYF	TGTGCCAGCAGTTACTCGGGGGGCGAGCAGTACTTC
TRBV7-9	-	TRBJ1-4	once	CASSPRTPNEKLFF	TGTGCCAGCAGCCCCCGGACTCCTAATGAAAAACTGTTTTTT
TRBV19	-	TRBJ1-6	few	CASSLHNSPLHF	TGTGCCAGTAGTCTACATAATTCACCCCTCCACTTT
TRBV5-6	TRBD1	TRBJ2-5	-	CASSYDRGPTQYF	TGTGCCAGCAGCTATGACAGGGGTCCAACCCAGTACTTC
TRBV2	-	TRBJ2-2	-	CASSATSYTGELFF	TGTGCCAGCAGTGCGACTAGTTACACCGGGGAGCTGTTTTTT
TRBV27	-	TRBJ2-7	-	CASRALGGHTTYEQYF	TGTGCCAGCAGAGCCTTAGGGGGACATACGACCTACGAGCAGTACTTC
TRBV5-1	TRBD1	TRBJ1-2	-	CASSLETGYYGYTF	TGCGCCAGCAGCTTAGAGACAGGGTACTATGGCTACACCTTC
TRBV28	TRBD1	TRBJ1-6	-	CASIPGQGSNSPLHF	TGTGCCAGCATCCCCGGACAGGGGTCTAATTCACCCCTCCACTTT
TRBV6-1	TRBD2	TRBJ2-5	-	CASSELAGGQETQYF	TGTGCCAGCAGTGAACTAGCGGGGGGGCAAGAGACCCAGTACTTC
TRBV7-9	-	TRBJ1-3	-	CASSLAGGIENTIYF	TGTGCCAGCAGCTTAGCAGGCGGTATTGAGAACACCATATATTTT
TRBV9	TRBD2	TRBJ2-2	-	CASSLGTRSDTGELFF	TGTGCCAGCAGCCTTGGGACTAGGAGTGACACCGGGGAGCTGTTTTTT
TRBV6-5	TRBD1	TRBJ1-6	-	CASSSQGANSPLHF	TGTGCCAGCAGCTCACAGGGGGCTAATTCACCCCTCCACTTT
TRBV7-2	TRBD1	TRBJ1-5	-	CASSLEASGGPQHF	TGTGCCAGCAGCTTAGAAGCGTCAGGGGGTCCCCAGCATTTT
TRBV12-5	-	TRBJ1-4	-	CASGLKPNEKLFF	TGTGCTAGTGGTTTGAAACCTAATGAAAAACTGTTTTTT
TRBV4-3	-	TRBJ1-6	-	CASSQAGSNSPLHF	TGCGCCAGCAGCCAAGCGGGCAGTAATTCACCCCTCCACTTT
TRBV6-6	-	TRBJ1-5	-	CASSYTDSANQPQHF	TGTGCCAGCAGTTACACGGACAGCGCGAATCAGCCCCAGCATTTT
TRBV27	-	TRBJ1-4	-	CASSLSRFPGTNEKLFF	TGTGCCAGCAGTTTATCAAGGTTTCCCGGGACTAATGAAAAACTGTTTTTT
TRBV5-4	TRBD2	TRBJ2-2	-	CASSSGTSGGKGELFF	TGTGCCAGCAGCTCGGGGACTAGCGGGGGGAAAGGGGAGCTGTTTTTT
TRBV19	TRBD2	TRBJ2-3	-	CASSLRAGEKTDTQYF	TGTGCCAGTAGTCTCAGAGCGGGGGAAAAAACAGATACGCAGTATTTT
TRBV19	-	TRBJ2-7	-	CASSTRHGYYEQYF	TGTGCCAGTAGTACAAGACACGGTTACTACGAGCAGTACTTC
TRBV19	-	TRBJ1-5	-	CASSKDRNQPQHF	TGTGCCAGTAGTAAGGACCGGAATCAGCCCCAGCATTTT
TRBV15	-	TRBJ1-2	-	CATSRDRTRHGYTF	TGTGCCACCAGCAGAGATCGGACAAGGCATGGCTACACCTTC
TRBV10-3	-	TRBJ1-5	-	CAISTGGDQPQHF	TGTGCCATCAGTACTGGGGGGGATCAGCCCCAGCATTTT
TRBV6-6	-	TRBJ1-3	-	CASSSTGNTIYF	TGTGCCAGCAGTTCGACGGGAAACACCATATATTTT
TRBV14	-	TRBJ1-1	-	CASSRGGVEAFF	TGTGCCAGCAGCCGGGGGGGGGTTGAAGCTTTCTTT
TRBV14	-	TRBJ1-4	-	CASSLRRGITNEKLFF	TGTGCCAGCAGCCTACGACGGGGTATTACTAATGAAAAACTGTTTTTT
TRBV5-6	TRBD1	TRBJ1-6	once	CASSPKGQSYNSPLHF	TGTGCCAGCAGCCCGAAGGGACAGTCCTATAATTCACCCCTCCACTTT
TRBV4-2	TRBD2	TRBJ2-5	-	CASSQDWEGLETQYF	TGTGCCAGCAGCCAAGATTGGGAGGGACTGGAGACCCAGTACTTC
TRBV4-1	TRBD2	TRBJ2-3	-	CASSPLGGTNADTQYF	TGCGCCAGCAGCCCCCTCGGGGGGACTAACGCCGATACGCAGTATTTT